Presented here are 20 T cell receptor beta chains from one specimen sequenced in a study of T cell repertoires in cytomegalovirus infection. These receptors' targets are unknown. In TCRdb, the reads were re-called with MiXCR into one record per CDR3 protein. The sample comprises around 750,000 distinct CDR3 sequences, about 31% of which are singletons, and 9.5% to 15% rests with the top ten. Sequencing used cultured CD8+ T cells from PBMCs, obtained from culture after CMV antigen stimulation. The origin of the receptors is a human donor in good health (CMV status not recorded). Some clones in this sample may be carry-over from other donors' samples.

CDR3 bases: TGTGCCATCCTGGAGAGGGATGGCTACACCTTC. This translates into CAILERDGYTF. V and J are TRBV19 and TRBJ1-2; D unresolved. Germline CDR1 reads LNHDA; CDR2 reads SQIVND (reference sequence). The CDR3 length is 11 residues. V shed 10 bases and J shed 6 bases, with 12 bases lying between them.

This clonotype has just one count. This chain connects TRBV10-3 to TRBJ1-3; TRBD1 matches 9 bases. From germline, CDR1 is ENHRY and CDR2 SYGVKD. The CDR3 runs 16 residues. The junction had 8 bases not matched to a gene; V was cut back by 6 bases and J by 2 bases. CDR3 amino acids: CAIRTLQGATGNTIYF. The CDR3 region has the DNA TGTGCCATCAGGACCCTACAGGGGGCTACTGGAAACACCATATATTTT.

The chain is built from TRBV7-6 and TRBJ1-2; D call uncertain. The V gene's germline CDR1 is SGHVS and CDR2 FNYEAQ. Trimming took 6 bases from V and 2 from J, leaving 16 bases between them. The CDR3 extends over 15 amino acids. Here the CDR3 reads CASSLSPGVNYGYTF. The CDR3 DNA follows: TGTGCCAGCAGTTTATCCCCTGGCGTAAACTATGGCTACACCTTC.

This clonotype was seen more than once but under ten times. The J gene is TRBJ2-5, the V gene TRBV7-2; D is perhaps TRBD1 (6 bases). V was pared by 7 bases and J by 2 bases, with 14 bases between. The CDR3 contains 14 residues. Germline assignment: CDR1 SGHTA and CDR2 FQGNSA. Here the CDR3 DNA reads TGTGCCAGCACTCGCCGGGACATACAAGAGACCCAGTACTTC. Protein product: CASTRRDIQETQYF.

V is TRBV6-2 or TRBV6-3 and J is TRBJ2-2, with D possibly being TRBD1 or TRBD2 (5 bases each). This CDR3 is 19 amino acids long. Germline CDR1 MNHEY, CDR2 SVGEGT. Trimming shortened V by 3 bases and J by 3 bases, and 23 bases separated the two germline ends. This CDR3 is CASSYGPLGVGDDTGELFF. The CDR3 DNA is TGTGCCAGCAGTTATGGTCCCTTGGGGGTCGGTGACGACACCGGGGAGCTGTTTTTT.

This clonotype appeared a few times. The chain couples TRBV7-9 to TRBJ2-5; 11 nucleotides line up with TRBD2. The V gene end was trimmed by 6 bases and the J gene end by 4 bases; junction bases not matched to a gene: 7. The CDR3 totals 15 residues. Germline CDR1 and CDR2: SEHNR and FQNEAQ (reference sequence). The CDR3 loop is CASSRTSGSGETQYF. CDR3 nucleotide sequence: TGTGCCAGCAGTAGGACTAGCGGGTCGGGAGAGACCCAGTACTTC.

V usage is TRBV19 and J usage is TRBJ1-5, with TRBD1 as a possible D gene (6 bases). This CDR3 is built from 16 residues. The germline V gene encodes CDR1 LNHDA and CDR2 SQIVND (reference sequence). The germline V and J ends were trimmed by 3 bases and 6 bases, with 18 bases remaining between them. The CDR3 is CASSMDFWGAGQPQHF. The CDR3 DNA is TGTGCCAGTAGTATGGATTTTTGGGGGGCGGGTCAGCCCCAGCATTTT.

The CDR3 DNA reads TGCGCCAGCAGCCAATCCACAGGACATGAGCAGTTCTTC. This translates into CASSQSTGHEQFF. This chain connects TRBV4-1 to TRBJ2-1; D possibly corresponds to TRBD1 (5 bases). The CDR3 consists of 13 residues. Trimming stripped 2 bases from V and 8 bases from J, with 10 bases between. Germline V gene data show CDR1 as MGHRA and CDR2 as YSYEKL.

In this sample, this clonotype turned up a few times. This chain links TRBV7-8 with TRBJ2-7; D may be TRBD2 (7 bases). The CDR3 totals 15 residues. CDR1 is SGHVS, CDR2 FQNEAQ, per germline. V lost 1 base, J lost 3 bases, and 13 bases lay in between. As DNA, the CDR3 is TGTGCCAGCAGCTTAGTGGGGGGGGGGCTCTACGAGCAGTACTTC. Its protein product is CASSLVGGGLYEQYF. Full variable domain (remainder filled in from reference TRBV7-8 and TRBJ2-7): GAGVSQSPRYKVAKRGQDVALRCDPISGHVSLFWYQQALGQGPEFLTYFQNEAQLDKSGLPSDRFFAERPEGSVSTLKIQRTQQEDSAVYLCASSLVGGGLYEQYFGPGTRLTVT.

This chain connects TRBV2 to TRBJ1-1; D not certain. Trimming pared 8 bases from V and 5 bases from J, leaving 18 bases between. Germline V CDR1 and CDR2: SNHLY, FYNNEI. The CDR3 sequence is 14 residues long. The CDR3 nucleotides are TGTGCCAGCCGAATCAGTGGTCGGGATACTGAAGCTTTCTTT. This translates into CASRISGRDTEAFF. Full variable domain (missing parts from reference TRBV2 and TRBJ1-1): EPEVTQTPSHQVTQMGQEVILRCVPISNHLYFYWYRQILGQKVEFLVSFYNNEISEKSEIFDDQFSVERPDGSNFTLKIRSTKLEDSAMYFCASRISGRDTEAFFGQGTRLTVV.

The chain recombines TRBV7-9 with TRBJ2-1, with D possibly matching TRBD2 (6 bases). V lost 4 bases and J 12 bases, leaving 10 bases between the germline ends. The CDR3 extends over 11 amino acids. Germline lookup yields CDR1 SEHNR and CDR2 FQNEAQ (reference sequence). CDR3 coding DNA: TGTGCCAGCAGCTCCACCGGGGGGCAGTTCTTC. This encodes CASSSTGGQFF.

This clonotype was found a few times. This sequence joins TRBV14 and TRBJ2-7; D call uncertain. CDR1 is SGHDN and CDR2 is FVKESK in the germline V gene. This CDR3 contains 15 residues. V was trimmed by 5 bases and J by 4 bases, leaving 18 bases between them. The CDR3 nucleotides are TGTGCCAGCAGCAAGGCCCTTGTCGTGGAGTACGAGCAGTACTTC. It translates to CASSKALVVEYEQYF.

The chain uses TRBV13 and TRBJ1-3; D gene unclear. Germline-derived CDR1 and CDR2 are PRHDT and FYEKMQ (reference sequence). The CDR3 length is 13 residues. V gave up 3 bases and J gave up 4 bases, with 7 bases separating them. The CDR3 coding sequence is TGTGCCAGCAGCTTTGGGGAGGGAAACACCATATATTTT. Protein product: CASSFGEGNTIYF.

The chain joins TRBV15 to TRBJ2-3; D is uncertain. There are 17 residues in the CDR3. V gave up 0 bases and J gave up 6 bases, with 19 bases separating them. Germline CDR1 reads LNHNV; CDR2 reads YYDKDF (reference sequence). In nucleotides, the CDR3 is TGTGCCACCAGCAGAGAATCTCCCCCATCGGGCCCCGATACGCAGTATTTT. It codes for CATSRESPPSGPDTQYF.

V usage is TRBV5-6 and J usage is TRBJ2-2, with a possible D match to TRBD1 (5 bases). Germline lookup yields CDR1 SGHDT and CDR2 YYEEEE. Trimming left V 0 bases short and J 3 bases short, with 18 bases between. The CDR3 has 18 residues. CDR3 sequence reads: CASSLAYRTSLYTGELFF. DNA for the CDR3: TGTGCCAGCAGCTTGGCCTATCGGACATCCCTTTACACCGGGGAGCTGTTTTTT. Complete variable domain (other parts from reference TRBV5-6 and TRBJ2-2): DAGVTQSPTHLIKTRGQQVTLRCSPKSGHDTVSWYQQALGQGPQFIFQYYEEEERQRGNFPDRFSGHQFPNYSSELNVNALLLGDSALYLCASSLAYRTSLYTGELFFGEGSRLTVL.

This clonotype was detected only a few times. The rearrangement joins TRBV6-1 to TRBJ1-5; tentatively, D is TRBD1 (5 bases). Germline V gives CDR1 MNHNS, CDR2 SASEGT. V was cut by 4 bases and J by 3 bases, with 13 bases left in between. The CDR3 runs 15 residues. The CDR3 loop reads CASSAGIGHNQPQHF. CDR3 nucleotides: TGTGCCAGCAGTGCCGGCATAGGACACAATCAGCCCCAGCATTTT.

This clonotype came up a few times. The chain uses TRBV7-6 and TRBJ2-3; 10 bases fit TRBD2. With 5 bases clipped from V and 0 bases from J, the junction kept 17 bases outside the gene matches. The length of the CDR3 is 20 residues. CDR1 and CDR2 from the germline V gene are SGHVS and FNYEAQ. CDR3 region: CASSPTVILAGEESTDTQYF. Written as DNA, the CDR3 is TGTGCCAGCAGCCCCACCGTTATTCTAGCGGGGGAAGAGAGCACAGATACGCAGTATTTT.

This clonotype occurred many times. CDR3 loop: CASSLAELYEQYF. CDR3 bases: TGTGCCAGCAGCTTAGCAGAACTCTACGAGCAGTACTTC. This chain joins TRBV7-8 and TRBJ2-7, with unresolved D. The CDR3 spans 13 residues. Trimming removed 0 bases at V and 3 bases at J, with 6 bases between. From germline, CDR1 is SGHVS and CDR2 FQNEAQ.

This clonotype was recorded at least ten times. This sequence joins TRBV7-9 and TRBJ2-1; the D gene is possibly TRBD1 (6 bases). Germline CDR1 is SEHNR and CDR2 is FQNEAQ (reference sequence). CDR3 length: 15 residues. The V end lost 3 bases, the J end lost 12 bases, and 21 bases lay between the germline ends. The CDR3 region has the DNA TGTGCCAGCAGCTTCTCGGGACAACCCCCTATAGGGCAGTTCTTC. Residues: CASSFSGQPPIGQFF.

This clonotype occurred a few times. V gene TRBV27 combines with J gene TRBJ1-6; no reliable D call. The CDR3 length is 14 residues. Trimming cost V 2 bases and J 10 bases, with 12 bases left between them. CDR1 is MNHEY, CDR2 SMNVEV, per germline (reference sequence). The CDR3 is CASSLGERGSPLHF. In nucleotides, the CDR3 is TGTGCCAGCAGTTTAGGGGAGCGCGGATCACCCCTCCACTTT.